These T cell receptor beta chains were read from a single sample in a study of beta chain features in type 1 diabetes. Data came from immunoSEQ multiplex PCR; TCRdb stores just in-frame clones and leaves some out. This table has about 160,000 clones, roughly 8% appearing once. Sequencing input: central memory CD4+ T cells from blood. Receptors were obtained from a man between 18 and 35 years old with type 1 diabetes. The CDR3 runs from the conserved cysteine through the conserved F or W. A D gene is named only where the DNA matches it firmly. The listing skips clone size in some rows; elsewhere it reads once, few, many or a size class.

J: TRBJ1-2; D: .; size: few; V: TRBV11-2; DNA: TGTGCCAGCAGCTCGGACAGAAACTATGGCTACACCTTC; CDR3: CASSSDRNYGYTF
J: TRBJ1-2; D: .; size: few; V: TRBV6-6; DNA: TGTGCCAGCAGTTATGCCAGGGAGGACTATGGCTACACCTTC; CDR3: CASSYAREDYGYTF
J: TRBJ2-3; D: TRBD2; size: few; V: TRBV9; DNA: TGTGCCAGCAGCCCTGGACTAGCCGCAGATACGCAGTATTTT; CDR3: CASSPGLAADTQYF
J: TRBJ2-1; D: TRBD2; size: few; V: TRBV27; DNA: TGTGCCAGCAGCGTGAGAGCGGGAGTGGGCAATGAGCAGTTCTTC; CDR3: CASSVRAGVGNEQFF
J: TRBJ1-2; D: .; size: .; V: TRBV6-5; DNA: TGTGCCAGCAGTTTCTTCCGAGGGACTCTTAACTATGGCTACACCTTC; CDR3: CASSFFRGTLNYGYTF
J: TRBJ2-6; D: .; size: few; V: TRBV5-4; DNA: TGTGCCACCACTCCAGGAGGGCTGGTCTCTGGGGCCAACGTCCTGACTTTC; CDR3: CATTPGGLVSGANVLTF
J: TRBJ2-3; D: TRBD2; size: .; V: TRBV5-1; DNA: TGCGCCAGCACCCTTCTAGCGGGGGGGAACACAGATACGCAGTATTTT; CDR3: CASTLLAGGNTDTQYF
J: TRBJ1-2; D: .; size: .; V: TRBV28; DNA: TGTGCCAGCAGAACAACTGGGTCGCGGCGCTACACCTTC; CDR3: CASRTTGSRRYTF
J: TRBJ2-1; D: .; size: few; V: TRBV15; DNA: TGTGCCACCAGCAGAGGCGTTACGGGAATCGAGCAGTTCTTC; CDR3: CATSRGVTGIEQFF
J: TRBJ2-7; D: .; size: many; V: TRBV7-2; DNA: TGTGCCAGCAGCTCCTACTACGAGCAGTACTTC; CDR3: CASSSYYEQYF
J: TRBJ2-2; D: .; size: few; V: TRBV18; DNA: TGTGCCAGCTCAGCCAGGGCGGACACCGGGGAGCTGTTTTTT; CDR3: CASSARADTGELFF
J: TRBJ2-7; D: .; size: few; V: TRBV28; DNA: TGTGCCAGCAGCCTCGGAGTTGCCGAGCAGTACTTC; CDR3: CASSLGVAEQYF
J: TRBJ1-5; D: .; size: .; V: TRBV28; DNA: TGTGCCAGCCAAACCTCGGGTAAAGGGGAAAGTCAGCCCCAGCATTTT; CDR3: CASQTSGKGESQPQHF
J: TRBJ1-1; D: .; size: many; V: TRBV7-6; DNA: TGTGCCAGCAGCCGAAACACGAACACTGAAGCTTTCTTT; CDR3: CASSRNTNTEAFF
J: TRBJ2-3; D: TRBD2; size: few; V: TRBV5-4; DNA: TGTGCCAGCAGCCCACGACTAGCGGGAGCGGATACGCAGTATTTT; CDR3: CASSPRLAGADTQYF
J: TRBJ2-1; D: TRBD2; size: many; V: TRBV4-3; DNA: TGCGCCAGCAGCCACACTAGCGGGGGGACTTATGAGCAGTTCTTC; CDR3: CASSHTSGGTYEQFF
J: TRBJ2-7; D: TRBD2; size: .; V: TRBV18; DNA: TGTGCCAGCTCACCTTACGGACTAGCGGGGCGGGACGAGCAGTACTTC; CDR3: CASSPYGLAGRDEQYF
J: TRBJ1-2; D: .; size: few; V: TRBV2; DNA: TGTGCCAGCAGTGAAGGAGTCGGTGGTGGCTACACCTTC; CDR3: CASSEGVGGGYTF
J: TRBJ1-4; D: .; size: few; V: TRBV27; DNA: TGTGCCAGCAGTCCACCCCTAGACAGCACGGCTATGAAAAAACTGTTTTTT; CDR3: CASSPPLDSTAMKKLFF
J: TRBJ1-1; D: .; size: few; V: TRBV28; DNA: TGTGCCAGCAGTGGATCCCGGGGGGCCACTGAAGCTTTCTTT; CDR3: CASSGSRGATEAFF
J: TRBJ2-5; D: TRBD2; size: .; V: TRBV7-2; DNA: TGTGCCAGCAGTTCAACTCGGACTAGCGGGGGGGCGGGAGAGACCCAGTACTTC; CDR3: CASSSTRTSGGAGETQYF
J: TRBJ2-7; D: TRBD2; size: few; V: TRBV18; DNA: TGTGCCAGCTCACCACCAATAGCGGGGTTGGTTTACGAGCAGTACTTC; CDR3: CASSPPIAGLVYEQYF
J: TRBJ1-5; D: TRBD1; size: .; V: TRBV27; DNA: TGTGCCAGCAGTTTACAGGGGGCTAATCAGCCCCAGCATTTT; CDR3: CASSLQGANQPQHF
J: TRBJ1-2; D: TRBD1; size: .; V: TRBV5-4; DNA: TGTGCCAGCAGCTCGGACAGGGAAGGCTACACCTTC; CDR3: CASSSDREGYTF
J: TRBJ2-1; D: .; size: many; V: TRBV5-1; DNA: TGCGCCAGCAGCTACCGTGCCCTCGGGGATGAGCAGTTCTTC; CDR3: CASSYRALGDEQFF
J: TRBJ1-4; D: TRBD1; size: .; V: TRBV18; DNA: TGTGCCAGCTCAAAGACGGGACAGAATAATGAAAAACTGTTTTTT; CDR3: CASSKTGQNNEKLFF
J: TRBJ1-1; D: TRBD1; size: .; V: TRBV4-3; DNA: TGCGCCAGCAGCAGCTTCAGGGGGCTTGAAGCTTTCTTT; CDR3: CASSSFRGLEAFF
J: TRBJ2-2; D: .; size: .; V: TRBV18; DNA: TGTGCCAGCTCACTCTACGCCGGACAAAACACCGGGGAGCTGTTTTTT; CDR3: CASSLYAGQNTGELFF
J: TRBJ2-3; D: .; size: few; V: TRBV19; DNA: TGTGCCAGTAGTTCCGAGGTCGGGAGTAGGCAGTATTTT; CDR3: CASSSEVGSRQYF
J: TRBJ2-1; D: .; size: .; V: TRBV14; DNA: TGTGCCAGCAGCCAGGAGGGAGGGGGGGTAAAGAATGAGCAGTTCTTC; CDR3: CASSQEGGGVKNEQFF
J: TRBJ2-3; D: TRBD2; size: once; V: TRBV5-4; DNA: TGTGCCAGCAGCTTGGCCGTTAGCGGGACTAGCACAGATACGCAGTATTTT; CDR3: CASSLAVSGTSTDTQYF
J: TRBJ2-7; D: TRBD1; size: many; V: TRBV27; DNA: TGTGCCAGCAGTAAAGACAGGGGGCCAGAGCAGTACTTC; CDR3: CASSKDRGPEQYF
J: TRBJ1-1; D: .; size: .; V: TRBV5-1; DNA: TGCGCCAGCAGCTCGCTAGACAGCAACATGAACACTGAAGCTTTCTTT; CDR3: CASSSLDSNMNTEAFF
J: TRBJ1-2; D: .; size: few; V: TRBV4-3; DNA: TGCGCCAGCAGCCGAAACAGGGAGGGGAACTATGGCTACACCTTC; CDR3: CASSRNREGNYGYTF
J: TRBJ2-1; D: .; size: few; V: TRBV4-2; DNA: TGTGCCAGCAGCCAAGATTCTCCTACGGATGAGCAGTTCTTC; CDR3: CASSQDSPTDEQFF
J: TRBJ2-3; D: TRBD1; size: .; V: TRBV2; DNA: TGTGCCAGCATTCGGACAGGGGAATCAGATACGCAGTATTTT; CDR3: CASIRTGESDTQYF
J: TRBJ2-5; D: .; size: few; V: TRBV28; DNA: TGTGCCAGCCGCAGTAGGGGGGGACCCGGGGGAGAGACCCAGTACTTC; CDR3: CASRSRGGPGGETQYF
J: TRBJ2-7; D: .; size: few; V: TRBV5-1; DNA: TGCGCCAGCAGCTCCGCGGCGGGTTCCTACGAGCAGTACTTC; CDR3: CASSSAAGSYEQYF
J: TRBJ1-5; D: TRBD1; size: few; V: TRBV7-2; DNA: TGTGCCAGCAGCGCAGACAGGGTACAGCCCCAGCATTTT; CDR3: CASSADRVQPQHF
J: TRBJ2-4; D: .; size: .; V: TRBV19; DNA: TGTGCCAGTACCGGTGAAGGCAGGGGAAACATTCAGTACTTC; CDR3: CASTGEGRGNIQYF
J: TRBJ1-4; D: .; size: .; V: TRBV5-1; DNA: TGCGCCAGCAGCTTGGAGAGAGAAAAACTGTTTTTT; CDR3: CASSLEREKLFF
J: TRBJ2-3; D: .; size: few; V: TRBV7-2; DNA: TGTGCCAGCAGCTCGACTTACCAACCGGATACGCAGTATTTT; CDR3: CASSSTYQPDTQYF
J: TRBJ2-7; D: TRBD1; size: few; V: TRBV7-9; DNA: TGTGCCAGCAGCCCTAGGACAGGGAGCGAGCAGTACTTC; CDR3: CASSPRTGSEQYF
J: TRBJ1-5; D: .; size: few; V: TRBV5-6; DNA: TGTGCCAGCAGCTTGGGTATGGGGCAAGAGCCCCAGCATTTT; CDR3: CASSLGMGQEPQHF
J: TRBJ1-5; D: .; size: .; V: TRBV19; DNA: TGTGCTACAAGCAGCCGAACGGGGTCTCATCAGCCCCAGCATTTT; CDR3: CATSSRTGSHQPQHF
J: TRBJ1-1; D: TRBD1; size: .; V: TRBV18; DNA: TGTGCCAGCTCCCTTTCAGGGGGGAACACTGAAGCTTTCTTT; CDR3: CASSLSGGNTEAFF
J: TRBJ1-1; D: .; size: few; V: TRBV5-1; DNA: TGCGCCAGCAGTTCTACTCGGAGGGGAACTGAAGCTTTCTTT; CDR3: CASSSTRRGTEAFF
J: TRBJ1-1; D: .; size: .; V: TRBV27; DNA: TGTGCCAGCAGTTTACGGTCGGGGAACACTGAAGCTTTCTTT; CDR3: CASSLRSGNTEAFF
J: TRBJ2-5; D: TRBD2; size: few; V: TRBV11-2; DNA: TGTGCCAGCAGCTTAGGTTCTAACGGGGGGTTCCAAGAGACCCAGTACTTC; CDR3: CASSLGSNGGFQETQYF
J: TRBJ2-7; D: .; size: few; V: TRBV6-6; DNA: TGTGCCAGCACCCCCCCCGGGGTCCGTGGGGACGAGCAGTACTTC; CDR3: CASTPPGVRGDEQYF
J: TRBJ2-4; D: .; size: many; V: TRBV18; DNA: TGTGCCAGCTCACCACCGGGCAGGGACTGGGCCAAAAACATTCAGTACTTC; CDR3: CASSPPGRDWAKNIQYF
J: TRBJ2-7; D: TRBD1; size: .; V: TRBV11-2; DNA: TGTGCCAGCAGCCCTGGGACAGGGAAGGACGAGCAGTACTTC; CDR3: CASSPGTGKDEQYF
J: TRBJ1-3; D: TRBD1; size: .; V: TRBV6-6; DNA: TGTGCCAGCGAGAAGGACAGGGGGTCAGCTGGAAACACCATATATTTT; CDR3: CASEKDRGSAGNTIYF